This T cell receptor (beta chain) stems from a study of blood T cell repertoires in COVID-19. This clone was seen a single time. The CDR3 loop spans 16 amino acids. Germline CDR1 and CDR2: GTSNPN and SVGIG (reference sequence). With 0 bases removed from V and 0 bases from J, the gap between germline ends came to 9 bases. TCRdb keeps only in-frame clones here, not all; method: immunoSEQ multiplex PCR. The sample has under 200,000 clones, about 85% seen once. The sequencing input was peripheral blood. The chain combines TRBV30 with TRBJ1-6, with a tentative D call TRBD1 (6 bases). This receptor was taken from a man between 40 and 49 years old with acute or convalescent COVID-19. CDR3 sequence reads: CAWSVGASSYNSPLHF. The CDR3 DNA follows: TGTGCCTGGAGTGTGGGGGCAAGCTCCTATAATTCACCCCTCCACTTT.